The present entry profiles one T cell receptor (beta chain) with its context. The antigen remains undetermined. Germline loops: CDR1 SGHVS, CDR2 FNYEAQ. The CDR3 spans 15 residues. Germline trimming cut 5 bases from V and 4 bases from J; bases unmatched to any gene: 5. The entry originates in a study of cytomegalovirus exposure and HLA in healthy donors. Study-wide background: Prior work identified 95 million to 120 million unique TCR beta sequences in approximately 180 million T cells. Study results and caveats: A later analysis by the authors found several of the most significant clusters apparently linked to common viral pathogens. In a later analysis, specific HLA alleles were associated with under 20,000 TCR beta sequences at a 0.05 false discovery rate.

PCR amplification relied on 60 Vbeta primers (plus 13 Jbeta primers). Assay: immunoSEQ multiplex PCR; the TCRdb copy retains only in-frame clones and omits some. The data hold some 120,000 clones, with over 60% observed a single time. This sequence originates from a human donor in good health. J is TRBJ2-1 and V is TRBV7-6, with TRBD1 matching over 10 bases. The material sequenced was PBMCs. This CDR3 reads CASSQTGGAYNEQFF. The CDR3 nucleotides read TGTGCCAGCAGCCAGACAGGGGGCGCTTACAATGAGCAGTTCTTC.